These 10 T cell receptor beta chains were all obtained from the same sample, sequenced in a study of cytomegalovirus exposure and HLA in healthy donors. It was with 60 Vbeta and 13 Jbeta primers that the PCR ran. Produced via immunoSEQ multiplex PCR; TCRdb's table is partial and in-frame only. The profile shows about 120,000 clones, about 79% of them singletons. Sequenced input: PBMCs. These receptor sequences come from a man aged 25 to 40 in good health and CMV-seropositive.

The CDR3, as DNA: TGCGCCAGCAGCCGGGGACAGGGGGCGCTGGGGGAGCAGTACTTC. This codes for CASSRGQGALGEQYF. This chain joins TRBV5-1 and TRBJ2-5; TRBD1 matches at 12 bases. CDR1 is SGHRS, CDR2 YFSETQ, per germline. This CDR3 spans 15 amino acids. The V and J ends lost 4 bases and 11 bases, in that order; junction bases with no gene match: 12.

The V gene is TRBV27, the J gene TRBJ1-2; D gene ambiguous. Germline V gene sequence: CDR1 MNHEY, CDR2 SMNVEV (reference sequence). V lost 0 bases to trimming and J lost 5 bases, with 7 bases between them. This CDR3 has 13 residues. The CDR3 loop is CASSLSPGYGYTF. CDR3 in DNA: TGTGCCAGCAGTTTATCCCCGGGGTATGGCTACACCTTC.

The CDR3 bases are TGTGCCAGCAGCGGAGATCCCACTGGAGAGCAGTACTTC. Translated, it gives CASSGDPTGEQYF. The rearrangement joins TRBV7-3 to TRBJ2-7, with D unresolved. V shed 5 bases and J shed 7 bases, with 15 bases lying between them. CDR1 and CDR2 from the germline V gene are SGHTA and FQGTGA. This CDR3 region has 13 residues.

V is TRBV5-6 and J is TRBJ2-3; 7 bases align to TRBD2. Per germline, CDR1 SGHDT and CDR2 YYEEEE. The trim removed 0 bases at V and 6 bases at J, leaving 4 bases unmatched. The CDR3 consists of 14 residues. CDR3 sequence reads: CASSLVGGSDTQYF. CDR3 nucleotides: TGTGCCAGCAGCTTGGTGGGCGGGAGTGATACGCAGTATTTT.

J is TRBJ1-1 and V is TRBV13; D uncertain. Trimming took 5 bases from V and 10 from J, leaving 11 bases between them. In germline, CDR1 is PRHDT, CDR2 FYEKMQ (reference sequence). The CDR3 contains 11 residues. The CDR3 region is CASSPSLRAFF. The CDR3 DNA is TGTGCCAGCAGCCCTTCCTTGCGAGCTTTCTTT.

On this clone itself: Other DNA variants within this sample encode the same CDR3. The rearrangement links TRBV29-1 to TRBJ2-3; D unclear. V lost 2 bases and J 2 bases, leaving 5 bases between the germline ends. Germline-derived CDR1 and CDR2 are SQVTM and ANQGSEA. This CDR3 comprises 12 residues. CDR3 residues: CSVELATDTQYF. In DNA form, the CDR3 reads TGCAGCGTTGAACTGGCCACAGATACGCAGTATTTT.

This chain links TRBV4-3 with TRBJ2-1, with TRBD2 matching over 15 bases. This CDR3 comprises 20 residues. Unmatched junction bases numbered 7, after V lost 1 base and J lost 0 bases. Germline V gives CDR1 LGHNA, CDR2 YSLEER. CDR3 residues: CASSQGGGTSGRSSYNEQFF. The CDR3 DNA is TGCGCCAGCAGCCAAGGGGGGGGGACTAGCGGGAGGAGCTCCTACAATGAGCAGTTCTTC.

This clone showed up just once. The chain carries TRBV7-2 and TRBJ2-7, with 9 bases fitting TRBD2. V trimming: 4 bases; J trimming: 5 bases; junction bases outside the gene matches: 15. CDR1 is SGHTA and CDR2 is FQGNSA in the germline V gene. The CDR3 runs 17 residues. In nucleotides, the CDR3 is TGTGCCAGCAGCTGGTCCGGGACTAGCTATAGGTCCGACGAGCAGTACTTC. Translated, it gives CASSWSGTSYRSDEQYF.

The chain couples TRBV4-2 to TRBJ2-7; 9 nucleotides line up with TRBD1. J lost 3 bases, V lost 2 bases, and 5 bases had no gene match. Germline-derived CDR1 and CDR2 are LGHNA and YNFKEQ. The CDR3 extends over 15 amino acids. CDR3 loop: CASSQPPGQGYEQYF. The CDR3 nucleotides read TGTGCCAGCAGCCAACCCCCGGGACAGGGCTACGAGCAGTACTTC.

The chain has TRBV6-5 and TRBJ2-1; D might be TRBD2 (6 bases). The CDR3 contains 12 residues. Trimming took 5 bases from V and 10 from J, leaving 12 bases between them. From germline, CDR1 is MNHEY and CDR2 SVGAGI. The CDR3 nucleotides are TGTGCCAGCAGTCGCGGGACCTGGGAGCAGTTCTTC. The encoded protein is CASSRGTWEQFF.